This T cell receptor beta chain came from a study of T cell responses to AZD1222 COVID-19 vaccine. Study as a whole: Second doses that came at about 4 or about 12 weeks were put together.

Losses at the gene ends were 5 bases for V and 4 bases for J; bases not matched to a gene: 9. The CDR3 is made up of 16 amino acids. The V gene's germline CDR1 is MGHRA and CDR2 YSYEKL. Study-wide points: Baseline seropositives among AZD1222 recipients totaled only five to seven. The donor cohort was predominantly white British with a female majority, and clonal diversity may have been underestimated.

Remarks on this clone: Antigen unknown.

Sequencing was performed with immunoSEQ multiplex PCR; in TCRdb, only in-frame clones are kept and a portion is missing. There are tens of thousands of clones in the sample; 80% to 90% occur only once, and under 7% lies in the top ten. The TCR originated in an adult in good health. The sample was peripheral blood, taken on day 0 of AZD1222 vaccination. The chain links TRBV4-1 to TRBJ2-3, with 10 nucleotides matching TRBD2. The CDR3 coding sequence is TGCGCCAGCAGCTTCGGGGAGCGGGGGGGCGCAGATACGCAGTATTTT. It translates to CASSFGERGGADTQYF.